A single sample is the source of the 14 T cell receptor beta chains below, sequenced in a study of OX40 agonist ivuxolimab in advanced cancers. Clones were sequenced by immunoSEQ multiplex PCR, and TCRdb holds only the in-frame ones, with some missing. The sample has about 100,000 clones, approximately 91% seen once. The sequences come from CD4+ or CD8+ T cells sorted from blood, collected in a trial of the OX40 agonist ivuxolimab. These receptors all come from an adult with an advanced solid tumor such as melanoma, head and neck, liver or kidney cancer.

The chain joins TRBV10-3 to TRBJ2-7; 9 bases are shared with TRBD1. This CDR3 contains 16 residues. Germline CDR1 is ENHRY and CDR2 is SYGVKD. V was pared by 2 bases and J by 2 bases, with 7 bases of the junction left unmatched. The CDR3: CAISERARTGAYEQYF. The CDR3 region has the DNA TGTGCCATCAGTGAGAGGGCTCGGACAGGGGCCTACGAGCAGTACTTC.

This sequence joins TRBV29-1 and TRBJ1-1; D gene unclear. The CDR3 is made up of 11 amino acids. Germline assignment: CDR1 SQVTM and CDR2 ANQGSEA. The germline V and J ends were trimmed by 7 bases and 1 base, with 7 bases remaining between them. In nucleotides, the CDR3 is TGCAGCGGGCAGTGGAACACTGAAGCTTTCTTT. It yields the protein CSGQWNTEAFF.

The chain employs TRBV6-1 and TRBJ1-3; a possible D gene is TRBD1 (6 bases). Trimming pared 5 bases from V and 7 bases from J, leaving 9 bases between. CDR3 size: 12 residues. Germline V gene sequence: CDR1 MNHNS, CDR2 SASEGT. The CDR3 is CASSQQGNTIYF. CDR3 nucleotide sequence: TGTGCCAGCAGTCAACAGGGCAACACCATATATTTT.

This clone has just one count. The gene calls are TRBV10-1 and TRBJ2-3; D might be TRBD2 (5 bases). The CDR3 is 15 amino acids. V was pared by 2 bases and J by 2 bases, with 11 bases between. CDR1 and CDR2 (germline): WNHNN, SYGVQD (reference sequence). DNA for the CDR3: TGCGCCAGCAGTGAGGGCAGCGGACTCACAGATACGCAGTATTTT. It specifies CASSEGSGLTDTQYF.

This clone occurred once. This chain links TRBV5-1 with TRBJ2-1; the match to TRBD2 covers 10 bases. Germline V CDR1 and CDR2: SGHRS, YFSETQ. CDR3 length: 14 amino acids. Trimming at V came to 7 bases and at J to 5 bases, leaving 6 bases not matched to a gene. For the CDR3, the DNA is TGCGCCAGCCGAACTAGCGGGACCGACAATGAGCAGTTCTTC. Translation gives CASRTSGTDNEQFF. Combining the CDR3 with reference TRBV5-1 and TRBJ2-1 gives the whole variable domain KAGVTQTPRYLIKTRGQQVTLSCSPISGHRSVSWYQQTPGQGLQFLFEYFSETQRNKGNFPGRFSGRQFSNSRSEMNVSTLELGDSALYLCASRTSGTDNEQFFGPGTRLTVL.

The chain uses TRBV11-3 and TRBJ2-2; 9 nucleotides agree with TRBD1. CDR3 size: 17 residues. V trimming: 5 bases; J trimming: 2 bases; junction bases outside the gene matches: 9. Germline V gives CDR1 SGHNT, CDR2 YENEEA. This CDR3 is CASSLSTGGFNTGELFF. The CDR3 DNA is TGTGCCAGCAGCCTATCTACAGGGGGCTTCAACACCGGGGAGCTGTTTTTT.

The chain employs TRBV5-4 and TRBJ2-5, with 7 bases aligning to TRBD1. The CDR3 consists of 15 residues. V trimming: 6 bases; J trimming: 4 bases; junction bases outside the gene matches: 12. Looked up from germline, CDR1 is SGHNT and CDR2 is YYREEE (reference sequence). The CDR3 spells CASTQTPTGLETQYF. The CDR3, as DNA: TGTGCCAGCACACAAACCCCGACAGGGTTAGAGACCCAGTACTTC.

The DNA of the CDR3 is TGTGCCAGCAGCACCCTCTACGAGCAGTACTTC. Protein product: CASSTLYEQYF. V gene TRBV6-5 combines with J gene TRBJ2-7; D unresolved. Trimming pared 6 bases from V and 3 bases from J, leaving 6 bases between. Germline values: CDR1 MNHEY, CDR2 SVGAGI. The CDR3 length is 11 residues.

A note on this clone: The sample carries other DNA sequences with the same CDR3. The chain joins TRBV2 to TRBJ2-7; tentatively, D is TRBD2 (5 bases). This CDR3 contains 13 residues. Trimming pared 4 bases from V and 3 bases from J, leaving 10 bases between. Germline CDR1 and CDR2: SNHLY and FYNNEI. CDR3 amino acids: CASSVLRDYEQYF. For the CDR3, the DNA is TGTGCCAGCAGTGTCCTTCGGGACTACGAGCAGTACTTC.

This clone was observed a handful of times. The chain recombines TRBV10-2 with TRBJ2-5; perhaps TRBD2 as D (6 bases). Trimming shortened V by 8 bases and J by 7 bases, and 11 bases separated the two germline ends. The CDR3 has 11 residues. Germline assignment: CDR1 WSHSY and CDR2 SAAADI. CDR3 nucleotide sequence: TGCGCCAGCGGGGGGTCATCGACCCAGTACTTC. Amino acids: CASGGSSTQYF.

On this clone itself: The junction and the germline gene differ at one end; a read error may be behind it. The rearrangement joins TRBV7-9 to TRBJ2-6, with D perhaps TRBD1 (5 bases). This CDR3 region has 15 residues. CDR1 and CDR2 (germline): SEHNR, FQNEAQ (reference sequence). In DNA form, the CDR3 reads TGTGCCAGCAGCTTAGAAAGCTCTGGGGCCAACGTCCCGACTTTC. It codes for CASSLESSGANVPTF.

The CDR3: CASSVAPENTEAFF. The CDR3 DNA is TGTGCCAGCAGCGTAGCCCCGGAGAACACTGAAGCTTTCTTT. The V gene is TRBV9, the J gene TRBJ1-1; no definite D call. Trimming cost V 0 bases and J 1 base, with 7 bases left between them. Germline CDR1 reads SGDLS; CDR2 reads YYNGEE. The CDR3 extends over 14 amino acids.

V gene TRBV7-2 combines with J gene TRBJ1-2; D remains unclear. This CDR3 is 12 amino acids long. The V end lost 5 bases, the J end lost 7 bases, and 11 bases lay between the germline ends. Germline values: CDR1 SGHTA, CDR2 FQGNSA. The CDR3 spells CASSRRVGGYTF. The CDR3 DNA follows: TGTGCCAGCAGCCGACGGGTGGGTGGCTACACCTTC.

The chain couples TRBV9 to TRBJ2-1; possibly TRBD1 or TRBD2 for D (5 bases each). Trimming pared 0 bases from V and 4 bases from J, leaving 14 bases between. The germline V gene encodes CDR1 SGDLS and CDR2 YYNGEE. There are 16 residues in the CDR3. In DNA form, the CDR3 reads TGTGCCAGCAGCGTAGCGGGGCTGACCTATTACAATGAGCAGTTCTTC. It is translated as CASSVAGLTYYNEQFF.